The T cell receptor beta chain described here comes from a study of post-analysis software for immune sequencing data. Comments on this clonotype: Its antigen is not identified.

V was clipped by 5 bases and J by 6 bases; unmatched bases: 7. Germline V CDR1 and CDR2: MGHDK, SYGVNS. The CDR3 consists of 15 residues. Included in the TCR beta cDNA libraries were unique molecular identifiers. Researchers reported roughly 510,000 cDNA molecules coming from roughly 1 to 10 million T cells. Using its own MiXCR run on the PCR reads, TCRdb lists one record per CDR3 protein. The profile shows about 770,000 distinct CDR3 sequences, 35% to 55% of them singletons. The study's findings and limits: When the samples were clustered directly with F measure, those that had been prepared in the same batch showed strong co-clustering. The five TRBV segments detected at higher frequency in patients than in controls included TRBV5-6, TRBV5-1 and TRBV20-1. Among multiple sclerosis patients, normalized Chao1 diversity was significantly below that of controls.

The chain employs TRBV25-1 and TRBJ2-1; TRBD2 agrees at 10 bases. The specimen was blood. This TCR derives from a girl between 10 and 17 years old with multiple sclerosis. CDR3 loop: CASSMTSGWSNEQFF. CDR3 DNA sequence: TGTGCCAGCAGTATGACTAGCGGGTGGAGCAATGAGCAGTTCTTC.